The 27 T cell receptor beta chains given below trace back to one sample, sequenced in a study of T cell responses to AZD1222 COVID-19 vaccine. Clones were sequenced by immunoSEQ multiplex PCR, and TCRdb holds only the in-frame ones, with some missing. The top ten hold about 7.8% of the sample, which has about 120,000 clones, 80% to 90% seen once. Sequences were derived from peripheral blood, sampled on day 0 of AZD1222 vaccination. These TCRs come from an adult in good health.

This chain links TRBV19 with TRBJ2-7; TRBD2 agrees at 9 bases. CDR1 is LNHDA, CDR2 SQIVND, per germline (reference sequence). The length of the CDR3 is 18 residues. V shed 1 base, J shed 2 bases, and the junction held 12 bases outside the gene matches. CDR3: CASSIAVASGAYTYEQYF. The CDR3 coding sequence is TGTGCCAGTAGTATAGCAGTGGCTAGCGGGGCCTACACCTACGAGCAGTACTTC.

The chain has TRBV5-8 and TRBJ2-3; TRBD1 matches at 8 bases. The CDR3 length is 15 residues. Looked up from germline, CDR1 is SGHTS and CDR2 is YDEGEE. The V gene end was trimmed by 3 bases and the J gene end by 4 bases; junction bases not matched to a gene: 7. As DNA, the CDR3 is TGTGCCAGCAGCTCCTCAGGGGGCGCGGCAGATACGCAGTATTTT. Translation gives CASSSSGGAADTQYF.

The chain employs TRBV10-3 and TRBJ2-7, with 12 bases matching TRBD1. Germline CDR1 is ENHRY and CDR2 is SYGVKD. The junction had 7 bases not matched to a gene; V was cut back by 6 bases and J by 7 bases. The CDR3 consists of 14 residues. In DNA form, the CDR3 reads TGTGCCATCAGAACGGGACAGGGGGCAGAAGAGCAGTACTTC. Translation: CAIRTGQGAEEQYF.

This chain joins TRBV6-1 and TRBJ1-2; TRBD1 aligns across 7 bases. V shed 3 bases and J 4 bases; nucleotides not matched to a gene: 5. This CDR3 region has 14 residues. The germline gives CDR1 MNHNS, CDR2 SASEGT. CDR3 in DNA: TGTGCCAGCAGTGAGGGGCAGGGGGGCTATGGCTACACCTTC. Amino acid sequence: CASSEGQGGYGYTF.

The CDR3 DNA is TGTGCCAGCTCACCACGGCCGGGTGAGCAGTACTTC. Its protein product is CASSPRPGEQYF. The gene calls are TRBV18 and TRBJ2-7; D is unclear. The V gene's germline CDR1 is KGHSH and CDR2 LQKENI. Trimming removed 1 base at V and 7 bases at J, with 8 bases between. The CDR3 has 12 amino acids.

V and J are TRBV5-1 and TRBJ2-2; D is ambiguous. The V end was cut by 7 bases, the J end by 8 bases, with 9 bases between. CDR3 length: 11 amino acids. The germline gives CDR1 SGHRS, CDR2 YFSETQ. CDR3 sequence (DNA): TGCGCCAGCCGTGAAAGTGGGGAGCTGTTTTTT. Translation: CASRESGELFF.

This clone appeared a few times. The rearrangement links TRBV7-9 to TRBJ2-7; 16 bases line up with TRBD2. V was clipped by 7 bases and J by 5 bases; unmatched bases: 5. The CDR3 spans 15 residues. Germline V lookup: CDR1 SEHNR, CDR2 FQNEAQ (reference sequence). CDR3 in amino acids: CASKEGLAGGDEQYF. CDR3 bases: TGTGCCAGCAAAGAGGGACTAGCGGGAGGGGACGAGCAGTACTTC.

This clone was counted only a few times. The V call is TRBV18, the J call TRBJ2-1; 8 bases line up with TRBD2. CDR1 and CDR2 (germline): KGHSH, LQKENI. CDR3 length equals 15 residues. V shed 0 bases and J 6 bases; nucleotides not matched to a gene: 4. The CDR3 loop is CASSPPGLGGNEQFF. In nucleotides, the CDR3 is TGTGCCAGCTCACCACCGGGACTAGGGGGCAATGAGCAGTTCTTC.

This chain uses TRBV6-2 or TRBV6-3 with TRBJ2-1; TRBD2 aligns across 7 bases. J lost 7 bases, V lost 2 bases, and 5 bases had no gene match. Germline V gives CDR1 MNHEY, CDR2 SVGEGT. This CDR3 has 14 residues. Written as DNA, the CDR3 is TGTGCCAGCAGTTACGGGAGGGCCAGTAATGAGCAGTTCTTC. Protein: CASSYGRASNEQFF.

The rearrangement uses TRBV7-3 and TRBJ2-2; no clear D gene. V was trimmed by 2 bases and J by 1 base, leaving 8 bases between them. This CDR3 has 15 residues. The germline V gene has CDR1 SGHTA and CDR2 FQGTGA. DNA of the CDR3: TGTGCCAGCAGCTTATACGGCATGAACACCGGGGAGCTGTTTTTT. This gives the protein CASSLYGMNTGELFF.

The chain joins TRBV5-1 to TRBJ2-7; perhaps D is TRBD1 or TRBD2 (5 bases each). Trimming cost V 4 bases and J 2 bases, with 16 bases left between them. The CDR3 has 15 amino acids. The germline V gene has CDR1 SGHRS and CDR2 YFSETQ. CDR3 DNA sequence: TGCGCCAGCAGCCCCGGGACGGCAGGGACCTACGAGCAGTACTTC. Residues: CASSPGTAGTYEQYF.

The V and J genes are TRBV19 and TRBJ1-5, with 7 bases lining up with TRBD1. Germline trimming cut 4 bases from V and 1 base from J; bases unmatched to any gene: 1. Germline lookup yields CDR1 LNHDA and CDR2 SQIVND (reference sequence). The CDR3 has 14 amino acids. The DNA of the CDR3 is TGTGCCAGTAGTAGACAGGGCAGCAATCAGCCCCAGCATTTT. Protein product: CASSRQGSNQPQHF.

The CDR3 loop is CASSGGGHPSTDTQYF. As DNA, the CDR3 is TGTGCCAGTAGTGGGGGGGGACACCCGAGCACAGATACGCAGTATTTT. This rearrangement joins TRBV19 to TRBJ2-3, with D possibly being TRBD2 (7 bases). The germline V gene has CDR1 LNHDA and CDR2 SQIVND (reference sequence). V was cut by 5 bases and J by 0 bases, with 15 bases left in between. CDR3 length: 16 amino acids.

This chain links TRBV24-1 with TRBJ2-7, with 8 bases identical to TRBD1. This CDR3 region has 16 residues. Germline V gene data show CDR1 as KGHDR and CDR2 as SFDVKD. V lost 4 bases and J lost 0; bases outside the gene matches: 7. CDR3 nucleotide sequence: TGTGCCACCAGTGACGCTAGACAGGGGCACTCCTACGAGCAGTACTTC. Amino acid sequence: CATSDARQGHSYEQYF.

This rearrangement joins TRBV5-1 to TRBJ1-1; maybe TRBD1 (6 bases). CDR1 is SGHRS and CDR2 is YFSETQ in the germline V gene. The V and J ends lost 1 base and 1 base respectively, with 11 bases between them. This CDR3 is 15 amino acids long. The CDR3 here is CASSLTGRENTEAFF. The CDR3 bases are TGCGCCAGCAGCTTGACAGGGCGGGAGAACACTGAAGCTTTCTTT.

The V gene is TRBV7-2, the J gene TRBJ2-3, with unresolved D. CDR3 length: 17 amino acids. From germline, CDR1 is SGHTA and CDR2 FQGNSA. Trimming removed 5 bases from V and 2 bases from J, with 20 bases in between. CDR3 region: CASSTDQLPQVTDTQYF. Here the CDR3 DNA reads TGTGCCAGCAGCACAGACCAGCTGCCGCAGGTCACAGATACGCAGTATTTT.

V gene TRBV2 combines with J gene TRBJ1-1; D is possibly TRBD1 (5 bases). This CDR3 spans 15 amino acids. Germline values: CDR1 SNHLY, CDR2 FYNNEI. V was shortened by 7 bases and J by 6 bases, with 21 bases between the two germline ends. The CDR3 loop reads CASTPGDARRAEAFF. CDR3 coding DNA: TGTGCCAGCACCCCTGGGGACGCCCGGCGGGCTGAAGCTTTCTTT.

This clone has only one observation. The CDR3 loop reads CILTTSYNEQFF. The CDR3 bases are TGCATTTTAACTACTTCCTACAATGAGCAGTTCTTC. The chain has TRBV29-1 and TRBJ2-1; no clear D. The CDR3 spans 12 residues. Germline CDR1 reads SQVTM; CDR2 reads ANQGSEA.

This rearrangement joins TRBV19 to TRBJ2-2; tentatively, D is TRBD2 (7 bases). V was clipped by 11 bases and J by 6 bases, with 19 bases between them. The germline gives CDR1 LNHDA, CDR2 SQIVND (reference sequence). There are 14 residues in the CDR3. CDR3 sequence (DNA): TGTGCCTTGGGGGGGCGAGGTGGTTCCGGGGAGCTGTTTTTT. Its translation is CALGGRGGSGELFF.

The rearrangement uses TRBV6-4 and TRBJ2-7; possible D gene TRBD2, 6 bases. The CDR3 runs to 16 residues. Trimming cost V 0 bases and J 5 bases, with 17 bases left between them. Germline V lookup: CDR1 MRHNA, CDR2 SNTAGT. This chain's CDR3 is CASSDSDRGEEHEQYF. The CDR3 coding sequence is TGTGCCAGCAGTGACTCCGACAGAGGGGAGGAACACGAGCAGTACTTC.

This chain joins TRBV28 and TRBJ1-5; D is uncertain. Trimming removed 10 bases at V and 6 bases at J, with 22 bases between. CDR1 is MDHEN and CDR2 is SYDVKM in the germline V gene. The CDR3 has 15 amino acids. This CDR3 is CATQTPRERSQPQHF. The DNA of the CDR3 is TGTGCCACCCAAACTCCCCGGGAGAGGAGTCAGCCCCAGCATTTT.

CDR3 sequence reads: CASSRTRRGAGGSYEQYF. CDR3 nucleotides: TGTGCCAGCAGCCGAACCCGACGGGGGGCGGGAGGTTCCTACGAGCAGTACTTC. This chain links TRBV7-8 with TRBJ2-7, with TRBD2 identical over 8 bases. Germline CDR1 reads SGHVS; CDR2 reads FQNEAQ. Trimming cost V 5 bases and J 1 base; bases outside gene matches: 16. CDR3 size: 18 residues.

This clone was seen just once. The chain carries TRBV6-5 and TRBJ2-7; TRBD2 matches 10 bases. Germline lookup yields CDR1 MNHEY and CDR2 SVGAGI. The junction had 3 bases not matched to a gene; V was cut back by 2 bases and J by 2 bases. The length of the CDR3 is 15 residues. Written as DNA, the CDR3 is TGTGCCAGCAGTTACAAAACTAGCGGGACCTACGAGCAGTACTTC. It yields the protein CASSYKTSGTYEQYF.

The V call is TRBV19, the J call TRBJ2-7; 9 bases line up with TRBD1. Germline V gene lookup returns CDR1 LNHDA and CDR2 SQIVND (reference sequence). Trimming removed 5 bases from V and 7 bases from J; junction bases left unmatched: 6. This CDR3 has 13 residues. Here the CDR3 reads CASSGDRVGEQYF. DNA of the CDR3: TGTGCCAGTAGTGGGGACAGGGTTGGTGAGCAGTACTTC. The whole variable domain, remainder taken from reference TRBV19 and TRBJ2-7, is DGGITQSPKYLFRKEGQNVTLSCEQNLNHDAMYWYRQDPGQGLRLIYYSQIVNDFQKGDIAEGYSVSREKKESFPLTVTSAQKNPTAFYLCASSGDRVGEQYFGPGTRLTVT.

The gene calls are TRBV10-1 and TRBJ1-3; tentative D call: TRBD1 (6 bases). Germline CDR1 WNHNN, CDR2 SYGVQD (reference sequence). Trimming pared 9 bases from V and 0 bases from J, leaving 9 bases between. CDR3 length equals 13 residues. This chain's CDR3 is CASTGTSGNTIYF. As DNA, the CDR3 is TGCGCCAGTACAGGGACCTCTGGAAACACCATATATTTT.

This chain uses TRBV28 with TRBJ2-1; D may be TRBD1 (5 bases). The germline V and J ends were trimmed by 3 bases and 8 bases, with 8 bases remaining between them. Looked up from germline, CDR1 is MDHEN and CDR2 is SYDVKM. The CDR3 sequence is 12 residues long. This CDR3 reads CASSLKGHEQFF. CDR3 nucleotide sequence: TGTGCCAGCAGTTTGAAGGGGCATGAGCAGTTCTTC.

The CDR3 spells CASSSPGSPDYEQYF. CDR3 nucleotides: TGTGCCAGCAGTTCCCCCGGGTCCCCTGACTACGAGCAGTACTTC. The J gene is TRBJ2-7, the V gene TRBV28; the D is unclear. The CDR3 runs 15 residues. Trimming stripped 4 bases from V and 3 bases from J, with 16 bases between. The germline CDR1 and CDR2 sequences are MDHEN and SYDVKM.